The next 23 T cell receptor beta chains were all read from a single sample in a study of vaccination effects on CD4 cells after COVID-19. Before sequencing, viral peptide pools were used by the ViraFEST assay to expand antigen-specific CD4+ T cells. Following 10 days of culture, CD4+ T cells were isolated. Testing of the vaccine recipients showed negative nucleocapsid antibodies and no prior SARS-CoV-2 infection. The antigens for these receptors are not known. Here immunoSEQ multiplex PCR was the method, and the copy in TCRdb shows in-frame clones only, minus some. The sample holds some 22,000 clones, 75% seen once. The sequencing used CD4+ T cells from PBMCs cultured with HCoV-NL63 spike peptides, collected before COVID-19 vaccination. These receptors came from a human donor who received a COVID-19 vaccine.

V is TRBV14 and J is TRBJ1-6; the D gene is possibly TRBD1 (5 bases). There are 16 residues in the CDR3. Germline CDR1 reads SGHDN; CDR2 reads FVKESK. V was trimmed by 0 bases and J by 7 bases, leaving 13 bases between them. CDR3 in amino acids: CASSQEMARANSPLHF. The CDR3 region has the DNA TGTGCCAGCAGCCAAGAAATGGCCAGGGCGAATTCACCCCTCCACTTT.

The chain is built from TRBV5-1 and TRBJ1-3; D is undetermined. Germline-derived CDR1 and CDR2 are SGHRS and YFSETQ. Trimming removed 0 bases from V and 0 bases from J, with 4 bases in between. This CDR3 contains 14 residues. The CDR3: CASSLDSSGNTIYF. The CDR3 DNA follows: TGCGCCAGCAGCTTGGACAGCTCTGGAAACACCATATATTTT.

The chain recombines TRBV6-4 with TRBJ2-7; D tentatively fits TRBD1 or TRBD2 (5 bases each). Germline CDR1 reads MRHNA; CDR2 reads SNTAGT. V dropped 4 bases and J dropped 3 bases, with 16 bases sitting between them. This CDR3 comprises 15 residues. The CDR3 is CASSAGPSNYYEQYF. The DNA of the CDR3 is TGTGCCAGCAGTGCGGGACCTTCGAATTACTACGAGCAGTACTTC.

The J gene is TRBJ1-5, the V gene TRBV6-5; 8 bases agree with TRBD1. The trim removed 5 bases at V and 2 bases at J, leaving 5 bases unmatched. CDR3 length equals 15 residues. Germline lookup yields CDR1 MNHEY and CDR2 SVGAGI. The CDR3 nucleotides are TGTGCCAGCAGTACACAGGGGGTGGGCAATCAGCCCCAGCATTTT. Encoded protein: CASSTQGVGNQPQHF.

The V call is TRBV12-3 or TRBV12-4, the J call TRBJ2-7; a weak D match, TRBD1 (6 bases). V lost 7 bases and J lost 6, with 13 bases in between. This CDR3 comprises 12 residues. The CDR3 coding sequence is TGTGCCAGCAATTTGGCAGGGGCCGAGCAGTACTTC. Amino acid sequence: CASNLAGAEQYF.

CDR3 protein: CASSPGGSEKLFF. For the CDR3, the DNA is TGTGCCAGCAGCCCAGGGGGTAGTGAAAAACTGTTTTTT. J is TRBJ1-4 and V is TRBV12-3 or TRBV12-4, with 7 bases aligning to TRBD1. The CDR3 covers 13 residues. V lost 6 bases and J lost 7; bases outside the gene matches: 5.

J is TRBJ2-3 and V is TRBV9, with D tentatively TRBD2 (5 bases). This CDR3 has 14 residues. V shed 4 bases and J shed 5 bases, with 14 bases lying between them. In germline, CDR1 is SGDLS, CDR2 YYNGEE. The CDR3 region is CASSPALGRDTQYF. DNA for the CDR3: TGTGCCAGCAGCCCTGCTCTAGGGAGAGATACGCAGTATTTT.

This clone was seen more than once but under ten times. The chain uses TRBV19 and TRBJ2-2; 8 bases are a match to TRBD1. V lost 5 bases, J lost 6 bases, and 8 bases stayed unmatched. The germline CDR1 and CDR2 sequences are LNHDA and SQIVND (reference sequence). The CDR3 totals 15 residues. CDR3 sequence (DNA): TGTGCCAGTAGTGTGGACAGGGTGATCGCCGGGGAGCTGTTTTTT. As protein: CASSVDRVIAGELFF.

V usage is TRBV3-1 (or the pseudogene TRBV3-2) and J usage is TRBJ1-2; no clear D. Germline CDR1 LGHDT, CDR2 YNNKEL (reference sequence). The CDR3 totals 13 residues. Trimming cost V 3 bases and J 2 bases, with 7 bases left between them. The CDR3 nucleotides read TGTGCCAGCAGCCAGTATTTCAACTATGGCTACACCTTC. This codes for CASSQYFNYGYTF.

The chain employs TRBV11-2 and TRBJ1-4; D is unresolved. V was shortened by 5 bases and J by 8 bases, with 12 bases between the two germline ends. The length of the CDR3 is 13 residues. CDR1 and CDR2 from the germline V gene are SGHAT and FQNNGV. The CDR3 loop reads CASSLTWEEKLFF. The CDR3 bases are TGTGCCAGCAGCCTAACGTGGGAAGAAAAACTGTTTTTT.

The gene calls are TRBV6-5 and TRBJ2-6; D uncertain. The ends were cut back, 2 bases at V and 2 bases at J, with 7 bases in the middle. Germline V gene lookup returns CDR1 MNHEY and CDR2 SVGAGI. The CDR3 covers 15 residues. The CDR3 nucleotides read TGTGCCAGCAGTTACGATACCACTGGGGCCAACGTCCTGACTTTC. The encoded protein is CASSYDTTGANVLTF.

This clone was seen a single time. This chain uses TRBV6-5 with TRBJ2-1, with D perhaps matching TRBD1 (6 bases). This CDR3 is built from 15 residues. Per the germline V gene, CDR1 is MNHEY and CDR2 is SVGAGI. V was pared by 6 bases and J by 3 bases, with 15 bases between. CDR3 DNA: TGTGCCAGCAGACTCCAGAGGGACAACTACAATGAGCAGTTCTTC. It translates to CASRLQRDNYNEQFF.

This chain uses TRBV6-5 with TRBJ2-7; possible D gene TRBD2, 5 bases. Germline CDR1 reads MNHEY; CDR2 reads SVGAGI. V was cut by 6 bases and J by 2 bases, with 11 bases left in between. The CDR3 is made up of 13 amino acids. CDR3 sequence reads: CASRTTGTYEQYF. CDR3 in DNA: TGTGCCAGCAGAACTACCGGGACCTACGAGCAGTACTTC.

This clone showed up just a few times. The V and J genes are TRBV28 and TRBJ2-7; D remains unclear. V dropped 2 bases and J dropped 0 bases, with 5 bases sitting between them. Germline values: CDR1 MDHEN, CDR2 SYDVKM. The CDR3 has 13 amino acids. The CDR3 region has the DNA TGTGCCAGCAGTTTAACCAGCTCCTACGAGCAGTACTTC. This sequence encodes CASSLTSSYEQYF.

The chain joins TRBV7-9 to TRBJ2-1; D assignment may be TRBD1 or TRBD2 (6 bases each). Germline V gene data show CDR1 as SEHNR and CDR2 as FQNEAQ (reference sequence). CDR3 length: 16 residues. Trimming cost V 7 bases and J 1 base, with 17 bases left between them. CDR3 coding DNA: TGTGCCAGCACCCAATTCATAGGGGGGTCCTACAATGAGCAGTTCTTC. Amino acids: CASTQFIGGSYNEQFF.

This chain joins TRBV21-1 and TRBJ1-2. TRBV21-1 is a pseudogene segment. The CDR3 loop spans 14 amino acids. CDR3 DNA sequence: TGTGCCAGCAGCATCGTCGGGGGGAACTATGGCTACACCTTC. Its translation is CASSIVGGNYGYTF.

The chain couples TRBV5-4 to TRBJ2-5; TRBD2 matches at 10 bases. The germline CDR1 and CDR2 sequences are SGHNT and YYREEE (reference sequence). Trimming cost V 3 bases and J 2 bases; bases outside gene matches: 4. The CDR3 extends over 15 amino acids. The DNA of the CDR3 is TGTGCCAGCAGCTGGACTAGCGGACTACAAGAGACCCAGTACTTC. This sequence encodes CASSWTSGLQETQYF.

This sequence joins TRBV5-4 and TRBJ1-1; D unclear. This CDR3 has 12 amino acids. Trimming removed 3 bases from V and 6 bases from J, with 9 bases in between. In germline, CDR1 is SGHNT, CDR2 YYREEE (reference sequence). The CDR3 loop is CASSSLGSEAFF. The CDR3, as DNA: TGTGCCAGCAGCTCCCTCGGATCTGAAGCTTTCTTT.

As DNA, the CDR3 is TGCGCCAGCAGCCAAGATTGGCACAATGGCTACACCTTC. It codes for CASSQDWHNGYTF. The chain recombines TRBV4-1 with TRBJ1-2; D is ambiguous. V was clipped by 0 bases and J by 6 bases, with 8 bases between them. This CDR3 is 13 amino acids long. The germline V gene has CDR1 MGHRA and CDR2 YSYEKL.

This rearrangement joins TRBV5-4 to TRBJ2-2, with 9 bases matching TRBD2. The CDR3 is 15 amino acids. The germline V gene has CDR1 SGHNT and CDR2 YYREEE (reference sequence). J gave up 0 bases and V 4 bases, and 1 base lay outside the gene matches. The CDR3 DNA is TGTGCCAGCAGCCGCGGGGGGGCGAACACCGGGGAGCTGTTTTTT. Protein sequence: CASSRGGANTGELFF.

The CDR3 sequence is CASRDGQYLSYEQYF. The CDR3 coding sequence is TGTGCCAGCAGGGATGGACAATATCTCTCCTACGAGCAGTACTTC. This chain connects TRBV5-5 to TRBJ2-7; the D gene is possibly TRBD1 (5 bases). The germline gives CDR1 SGHKS, CDR2 YYEKEE (reference sequence). This CDR3 has 15 residues. V was cut by 5 bases and J by 0 bases, with 15 bases left in between.

CDR3 protein: CASSYSGLGEKLFF. DNA of the CDR3: TGTGCCAGCAGTTACTCCGGACTGGGTGAAAAACTGTTTTTT. The chain is built from TRBV6-5 and TRBJ1-4; D unresolved. The CDR3 contains 14 residues. V dropped 0 bases and J dropped 7 bases, with 9 bases sitting between them. Per the germline V gene, CDR1 is MNHEY and CDR2 is SVGAGI.

The rearrangement joins TRBV27 to TRBJ1-1; D remains ambiguous. V was trimmed by 5 bases and J by 0 bases, leaving 10 bases between them. This CDR3 comprises 14 residues. Germline CDR1 reads MNHEY; CDR2 reads SMNVEV (reference sequence). DNA of the CDR3: TGTGCCAGCAGTCTCTTATCGGTGAACACTGAAGCTTTCTTT. It specifies CASSLLSVNTEAFF.